The 26 T cell receptor beta chains below were found in one sample sequenced in a study of technical replicates of blood from a few donors. Clones were sequenced by immunoSEQ multiplex PCR, and TCRdb holds only the in-frame ones, with some missing. The sample yields some 80,000 clones, about 96% seen once. The source material was T cells isolated from PBMCs. Receptors were obtained from a human donor in good health.

The rearrangement links TRBV5-1 to TRBJ1-3; D not resolved. Germline loops: CDR1 SGHRS, CDR2 YFSETQ. This CDR3 spans 14 amino acids. V shed 2 bases and J shed 1 base, with 7 bases lying between them. CDR3 sequence reads: CASSFTVSGNTIYF. As DNA, the CDR3 is TGCGCCAGCAGCTTTACAGTTTCTGGAAACACCATATATTTT.

The V gene is TRBV7-3, the J gene TRBJ2-1; D perhaps matches TRBD1 (5 bases). Germline CDR1 reads SGHTA; CDR2 reads FQGTGA. Trimming left V 2 bases short and J 6 bases short, with 14 bases between. The CDR3 runs 15 residues. CDR3 sequence: CASSLGQGMPNEQFF. In DNA, the CDR3 is TGTGCCAGCAGCTTAGGGCAGGGTATGCCCAATGAGCAGTTCTTC.

The chain carries TRBV27 and TRBJ2-2; the match to TRBD1 covers 8 bases. Germline CDR1 is MNHEY and CDR2 is SMNVEV (reference sequence). The ends lost 2 bases at V and 6 bases at J; junction bases unmatched: 2. The CDR3 is made up of 14 amino acids. The CDR3 DNA sequence: TGTGCCAGCAGTTTAATACAGGGGGCCGGGGAGCTGTTTTTT. Protein: CASSLIQGAGELFF.

Here the CDR3 reads CASSLSGTQETQYF. The CDR3 nucleotides are TGTGCCAGCAGCCTCAGCGGAACCCAAGAGACCCAGTACTTC. The gene calls are TRBV11-3 and TRBJ2-5, with a weak D call TRBD2 (5 bases). The V and J ends lost 5 bases and 1 base respectively, with 11 bases between them. This CDR3 spans 14 amino acids. In germline, CDR1 is SGHNT, CDR2 YENEEA.

This rearrangement joins TRBV5-6 to TRBJ2-1; 9 positions agree with TRBD1. Germline lookup yields CDR1 SGHDT and CDR2 YYEEEE. The CDR3 length is 16 residues. Unmatched junction bases numbered 10, after V lost 2 bases and J lost 7 bases. This CDR3 reads CASSLTGTGLRNEQFF. The CDR3 DNA sequence: TGTGCCAGCAGCTTAACCGGGACAGGGCTTAGGAATGAGCAGTTCTTC.

The chain carries TRBV5-1 and TRBJ1-1; possibly TRBD1 for D (5 bases). Per germline, CDR1 SGHRS and CDR2 YFSETQ. V lost 0 bases, J lost 1 base, and 10 bases lay in between. The CDR3 has 15 residues. This chain's CDR3 is CASSLEDGQNTEAFF. CDR3 in DNA: TGCGCCAGCAGCTTGGAGGACGGACAGAACACTGAAGCTTTCTTT.

The chain carries TRBV7-9 and TRBJ1-4; 9 positions match TRBD1. CDR1 and CDR2 from the germline V gene are SEHNR and FQNEAQ (reference sequence). V lost 2 bases and J lost 9; bases outside the gene matches: 7. The CDR3 has 15 amino acids. The CDR3 DNA follows: TGTGCCAGCAGCTTAAGGACAGGGGAGGCTAAAAAACTGTTTTTT. It translates to CASSLRTGEAKKLFF.

The genes are TRBV6-5 and TRBJ1-2; unclear D gene. Trimming pared 2 bases from V and 6 bases from J, leaving 13 bases between. The CDR3 consists of 14 residues. Germline loops: CDR1 MNHEY, CDR2 SVGAGI. CDR3 in amino acids: CASSYSEGLNGYTF. The CDR3 nucleotides are TGTGCCAGCAGTTACAGTGAGGGTCTGAATGGCTACACCTTC.

The V gene is TRBV7-2, the J gene TRBJ2-2; 11 bases fit TRBD2. From germline, CDR1 is SGHTA and CDR2 FQGNSA. The J segment lost 5 bases and the V segment lost 2 bases, leaving 4 bases of the junction unmatched. This CDR3 spans 16 amino acids. Here the CDR3 reads CASSLLAGGYTGELFF. The CDR3 coding sequence is TGTGCCAGCAGCTTACTAGCGGGAGGTTATACCGGGGAGCTGTTTTTT.

This chain joins TRBV7-9 and TRBJ2-2, with a weak D call TRBD2 (6 bases). The V end lost 1 base, the J end lost 7 bases, and 7 bases lay between the germline ends. Per germline, CDR1 SEHNR and CDR2 FQNEAQ (reference sequence). The CDR3 loop spans 13 amino acids. CDR3 nucleotide sequence: TGTGCCAGCAGCTTAGGCGGGAACGGGGAGCTGTTTTTT. It is translated as CASSLGGNGELFF.

The V and J genes are TRBV7-9 and TRBJ2-3; the match to TRBD1 covers 8 bases. With 0 bases clipped from V and 4 bases from J, the junction kept 9 bases outside the gene matches. This CDR3 is built from 17 residues. Germline values: CDR1 SEHNR, CDR2 FQNEAQ (reference sequence). The CDR3: CASSLAGTGRNSDTQYF. The CDR3, as DNA: TGTGCCAGCAGCTTAGCAGGGACAGGTAGAAATTCAGATACGCAGTATTTT.

This rearrangement joins TRBV4-2 to TRBJ1-3, with D perhaps matching TRBD1 (6 bases). V was cut by 5 bases and J by 1 base, with 12 bases left in between. The V gene's germline CDR1 is LGHNA and CDR2 YNFKEQ. The CDR3 has 15 residues. The CDR3 DNA is TGTGCCAGCAGCTCGGACAGCACTTCTGGAAACACCATATATTTT. Its translation is CASSSDSTSGNTIYF.

The genes are TRBV9 and TRBJ2-7; 8 bases match TRBD1. The V segment lost 5 bases and the J segment 5 bases; nucleotides outside the gene matches: 6. The CDR3 runs 13 residues. From germline, CDR1 is SGDLS and CDR2 YYNGEE. The CDR3 nucleotides are TGTGCCAGCAGTGAGACAGGGGACCACGAGCAGTACTTC. Its translation: CASSETGDHEQYF.

This chain links TRBV10-3 with TRBJ1-2, with a weak D call TRBD1 (5 bases). V shed 1 base and J shed 2 bases, with 5 bases lying between them. The germline V gene encodes CDR1 ENHRY and CDR2 SYGVKD. The CDR3 spans 13 residues. CDR3 DNA sequence: TGTGCCATCAGTGAGTGGGGCAACTATGGCTACACCTTC. Translating gives CAISEWGNYGYTF.

The V gene is TRBV11-1, the J gene TRBJ1-2; D not certain. Per the germline V gene, CDR1 is SGHAT and CDR2 is FQDESV (reference sequence). The CDR3 is 13 residues long. V was clipped by 3 bases and J by 0 bases, with 5 bases between them. The CDR3 loop reads CASSLRANYGYTF. CDR3 in DNA: TGTGCCAGCAGCTTGCGGGCTAACTATGGCTACACCTTC.

The genes are TRBV7-9 and TRBJ2-5; the D gene is possibly TRBD1 (6 bases). The CDR3 is 15 amino acids. The germline V gene has CDR1 SEHNR and CDR2 FQNEAQ (reference sequence). Trimming took 6 bases from V and 5 from J, leaving 19 bases between them. The CDR3 nucleotides are TGTGCCAGCAGTCACTCAGGGGCCTTGAGGGAGACCCAGTACTTC. Its translation is CASSHSGALRETQYF.

J is TRBJ2-5 and V is TRBV5-4, with 14 nucleotides matching TRBD2. The V gene's germline CDR1 is SGHNT and CDR2 YYREEE (reference sequence). The length of the CDR3 is 17 residues. With V trimmed by 3 bases and J by 2 bases, 6 bases remained unmatched. CDR3 nucleotides: TGTGCCAGCAGCTCCGGACTAGCGGGAGGAGGGCAAGAGACCCAGTACTTC. Residues: CASSSGLAGGGQETQYF.

The rearrangement uses TRBV28 and TRBJ1-1; 7 bases align to TRBD1. The CDR3 length is 13 residues. The germline V gene has CDR1 MDHEN and CDR2 SYDVKM. J was trimmed by 10 bases and V by 5 bases; bases with no gene match: 10. The CDR3 reads CASSRPTGKGAFF. DNA of the CDR3: TGTGCCAGCAGTCGCCCGACAGGGAAGGGAGCTTTCTTT.

The chain employs TRBV7-3 and TRBJ2-1, with 10 bases matching TRBD1. J was trimmed by 2 bases and V by 5 bases; bases with no gene match: 3. The CDR3 contains 15 residues. CDR1 is SGHTA, CDR2 FQGTGA, per germline. CDR3 DNA: TGTGCCAGCAGCCTAGGACAGGGGGCCTACAATGAGCAGTTCTTC. It specifies CASSLGQGAYNEQFF. Full variable domain (outside the CDR3, taken from reference TRBV7-3 and TRBJ2-1): GAGVSQTPSNKVTEKGKYVELRCDPISGHTALYWYRQSLGQGPEFLIYFQGTGAADDSGLPNDRFFAVRPEGSVSTLKIQRTERGDSAVYLCASSLGQGAYNEQFFGPGTRLTVL.

This sequence joins TRBV4-1 and TRBJ2-1; 7 bases line up with TRBD2. V was pared by 1 base and J by 4 bases, with 4 bases of the junction left unmatched. The CDR3 is made up of 15 amino acids. Germline CDR1 is MGHRA and CDR2 is YSYEKL. The CDR3 bases are TGCGCCAGCAGCCAAGGCACTAGCGTATACAATGAGCAGTTCTTC. This translates into CASSQGTSVYNEQFF.

The CDR3 DNA is TGTGCCAGCAGCATGTTCCTCTGGACAGAAACCTACGAGCAGTACTTC. Translating it yields CASSMFLWTETYEQYF. The chain is built from TRBV5-6 and TRBJ2-7, with TRBD1 as a possible D gene (6 bases). V dropped 4 bases and J dropped 2 bases, with 19 bases sitting between them. CDR1 is SGHDT, CDR2 YYEEEE, per germline. This CDR3 is built from 16 residues.

The chain carries TRBV14 and TRBJ2-7; maybe TRBD2 (5 bases). The CDR3 extends over 18 amino acids. Germline V gene sequence: CDR1 SGHDN, CDR2 FVKESK. The V and J ends lost 0 bases and 0 bases respectively, with 18 bases between them. The chain's CDR3 is CASSQEAQLGEYSYEQYF. CDR3 DNA: TGTGCCAGCAGCCAAGAAGCCCAGCTCGGGGAATACTCCTACGAGCAGTACTTC.

The rearrangement joins TRBV2 to TRBJ2-7; D is possibly TRBD2 (5 bases). The CDR3 is 11 amino acids. In germline, CDR1 is SNHLY, CDR2 FYNNEI. V shed 6 bases and J shed 3 bases, with 6 bases lying between them. The CDR3 nucleotides read TGTGCCAGCAGGAGGGACTACGAGCAGTACTTC. Amino acids: CASRRDYEQYF.

The chain recombines TRBV15 with TRBJ1-2; 10 nucleotides align to TRBD1. V dropped 1 base and J dropped 6; count of bases not matched to a gene: 8. In germline, CDR1 is LNHNV, CDR2 YYDKDF (reference sequence). The CDR3 contains 16 residues. CDR3 in DNA: TGTGCCACCAGCAGAGGTACGGGACAGGGGAGTGATGGCTACACCTTC. Its protein product is CATSRGTGQGSDGYTF. Supplemented by reference TRBV15 and TRBJ1-2, the full variable domain reads DAMVIQNPRYQVTQFGKPVTLSCSQTLNHNVMYWYQQKSSQAPKLLFHYYDKDFNNEADTPDNFQSRRPNTSFCFLDIRSPGLGDTAMYLCATSRGTGQGSDGYTFGSGTRLTVV.

The genes are TRBV27 and TRBJ2-5; D is ambiguous. CDR3 length: 13 residues. Trimming stripped 5 bases from V and 0 bases from J, with 7 bases between. Looked up from germline, CDR1 is MNHEY and CDR2 is SMNVEV (reference sequence). CDR3 sequence reads: CASSPQYQETQYF. In DNA, the CDR3 is TGTGCCAGCAGTCCTCAGTACCAAGAGACCCAGTACTTC.

V gene TRBV19 combines with J gene TRBJ2-1; 8 bases fit TRBD2. V was pared by 9 bases and J by 7 bases, with 2 bases of the junction left unmatched. This CDR3 is 11 amino acids long. Germline V gene sequence: CDR1 LNHDA, CDR2 SQIVND (reference sequence). The CDR3 region has the DNA TGTGCCAGCAGACTAGCGAATGAGCAGTTCTTC. Amino acid sequence: CASRLANEQFF.